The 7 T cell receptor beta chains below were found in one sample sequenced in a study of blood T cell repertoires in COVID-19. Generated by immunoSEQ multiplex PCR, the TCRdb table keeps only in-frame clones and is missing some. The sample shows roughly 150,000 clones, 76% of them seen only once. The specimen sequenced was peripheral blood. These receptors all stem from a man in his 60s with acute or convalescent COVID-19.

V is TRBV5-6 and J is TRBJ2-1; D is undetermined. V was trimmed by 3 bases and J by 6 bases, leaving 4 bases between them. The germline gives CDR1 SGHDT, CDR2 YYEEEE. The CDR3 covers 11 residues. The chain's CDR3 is CASSSFNEQFF. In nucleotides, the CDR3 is TGTGCCAGCAGCTCTTTCAATGAGCAGTTCTTC.

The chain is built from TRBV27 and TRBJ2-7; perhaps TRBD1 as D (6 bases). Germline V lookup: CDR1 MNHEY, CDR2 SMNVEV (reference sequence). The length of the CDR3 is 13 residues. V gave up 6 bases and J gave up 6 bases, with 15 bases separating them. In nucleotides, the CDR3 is TGTGCCAGCAGCCAGAGGGGGACAACCGAGCAGTACTTC. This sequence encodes CASSQRGTTEQYF.

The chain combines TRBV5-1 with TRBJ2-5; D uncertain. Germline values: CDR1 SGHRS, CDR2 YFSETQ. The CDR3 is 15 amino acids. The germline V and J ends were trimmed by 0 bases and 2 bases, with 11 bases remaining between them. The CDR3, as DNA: TGCGCCAGCAGCTTGGCCAGGCAGCTGCAAGAGACCCAGTACTTC. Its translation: CASSLARQLQETQYF.

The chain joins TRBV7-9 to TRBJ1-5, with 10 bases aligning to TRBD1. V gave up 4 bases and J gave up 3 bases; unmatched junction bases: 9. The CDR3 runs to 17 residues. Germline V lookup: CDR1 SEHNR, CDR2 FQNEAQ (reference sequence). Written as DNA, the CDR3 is TGTGCCAGCAGCTCAGGACAGGGGGGTCCTTTCAATCAGCCCCAGCATTTT. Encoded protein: CASSSGQGGPFNQPQHF.

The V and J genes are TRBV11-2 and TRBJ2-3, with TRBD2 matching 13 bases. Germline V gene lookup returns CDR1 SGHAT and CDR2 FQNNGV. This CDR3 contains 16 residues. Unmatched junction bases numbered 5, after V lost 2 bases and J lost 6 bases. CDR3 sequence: CASSLLTSGRRDTQYF. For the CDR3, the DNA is TGTGCCAGCAGCTTATTGACTAGCGGGAGGCGGGATACGCAGTATTTT.

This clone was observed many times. The CDR3 reads CSVEANLQEQYF. CDR3 coding DNA: TGCAGCGTTGAGGCAAACCTACAGGAGCAGTACTTC. This sequence joins TRBV29-1 and TRBJ2-7, with unresolved D. V was clipped by 3 bases and J by 7 bases, with 13 bases between them. The germline V gene encodes CDR1 SQVTM and CDR2 ANQGSEA. The CDR3 sequence is 12 residues long.

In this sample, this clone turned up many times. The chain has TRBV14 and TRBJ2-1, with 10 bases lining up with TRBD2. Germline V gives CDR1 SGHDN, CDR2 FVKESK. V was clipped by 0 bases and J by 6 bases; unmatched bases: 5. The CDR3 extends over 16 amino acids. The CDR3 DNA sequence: TGTGCCAGCAGCCAAGAAGGTAGCGGGAGGTTCAATGAGCAGTTCTTC. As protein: CASSQEGSGRFNEQFF. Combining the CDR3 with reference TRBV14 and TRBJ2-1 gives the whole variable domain EAGVTQFPSHSVIEKGQTVTLRCDPISGHDNLYWYRRVMGKEIKFLLHFVKESKQDESGMPNNRFLAERTGGTYSTLKVQPAELEDSGVYFCASSQEGSGRFNEQFFGPGTRLTVL.